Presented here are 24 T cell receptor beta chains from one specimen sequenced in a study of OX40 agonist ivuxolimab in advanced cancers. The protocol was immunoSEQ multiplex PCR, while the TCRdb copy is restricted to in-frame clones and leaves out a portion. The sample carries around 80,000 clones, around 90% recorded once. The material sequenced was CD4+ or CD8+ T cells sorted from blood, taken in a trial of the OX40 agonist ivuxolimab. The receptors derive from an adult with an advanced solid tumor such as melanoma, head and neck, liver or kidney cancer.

The CDR3 sequence: CASSFGSGVGQWETQYF. In nucleotides, the CDR3 is TGTGCCAGCAGCTTTGGGTCAGGGGTGGGCCAGTGGGAGACCCAGTACTTC. V usage is TRBV7-2 and J usage is TRBJ2-5; maybe TRBD1 (6 bases). V gave up 3 bases and J gave up 5 bases, with 22 bases separating them. The CDR3 extends over 17 amino acids. The germline V gene encodes CDR1 SGHTA and CDR2 FQGNSA.

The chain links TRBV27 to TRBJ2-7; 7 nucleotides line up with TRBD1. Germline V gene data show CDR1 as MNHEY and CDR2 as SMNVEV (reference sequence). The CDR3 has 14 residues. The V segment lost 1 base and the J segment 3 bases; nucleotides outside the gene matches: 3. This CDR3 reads CASSLLPGGYEQYF. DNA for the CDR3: TGTGCCAGCAGTTTATTACCAGGGGGCTACGAGCAGTACTTC.

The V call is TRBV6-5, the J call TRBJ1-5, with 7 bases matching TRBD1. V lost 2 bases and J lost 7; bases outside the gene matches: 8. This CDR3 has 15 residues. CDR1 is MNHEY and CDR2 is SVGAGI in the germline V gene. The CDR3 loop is CASSYTTGSGQPQHF. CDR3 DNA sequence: TGTGCCAGCAGTTACACGACAGGGTCCGGGCAGCCCCAGCATTTT.

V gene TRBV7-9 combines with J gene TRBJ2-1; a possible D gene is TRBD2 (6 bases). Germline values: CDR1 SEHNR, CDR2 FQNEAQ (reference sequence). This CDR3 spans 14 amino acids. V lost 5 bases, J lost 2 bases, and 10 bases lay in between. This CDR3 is CASSTGTPYNEQFF. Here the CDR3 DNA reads TGTGCCAGCAGCACCGGGACTCCCTACAATGAGCAGTTCTTC. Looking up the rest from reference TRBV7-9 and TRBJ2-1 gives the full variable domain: DTGVSQNPRHKITKRGQNVTFRCDPISEHNRLYWYRQTLGQGPEFLTYFQNEAQLEKSRLLSDRFSAERPKGSFSTLEIQRTEQGDSAMYLCASSTGTPYNEQFFGPGTRLTVL.

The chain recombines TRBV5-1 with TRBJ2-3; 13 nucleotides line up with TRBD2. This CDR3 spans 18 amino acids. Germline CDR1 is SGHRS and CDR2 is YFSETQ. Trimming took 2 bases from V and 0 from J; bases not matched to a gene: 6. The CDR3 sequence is CASSLTSGGDTSTDTQYF. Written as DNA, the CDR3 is TGCGCCAGCAGCTTAACTAGCGGGGGGGATACTAGCACAGATACGCAGTATTTT.

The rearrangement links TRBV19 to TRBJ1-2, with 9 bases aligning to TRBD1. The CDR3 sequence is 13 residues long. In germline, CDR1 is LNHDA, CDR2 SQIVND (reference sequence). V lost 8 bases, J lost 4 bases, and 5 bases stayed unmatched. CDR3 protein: CASLGQGTYGYTF. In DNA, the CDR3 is TGTGCCAGTTTGGGACAGGGTACCTATGGCTACACCTTC.

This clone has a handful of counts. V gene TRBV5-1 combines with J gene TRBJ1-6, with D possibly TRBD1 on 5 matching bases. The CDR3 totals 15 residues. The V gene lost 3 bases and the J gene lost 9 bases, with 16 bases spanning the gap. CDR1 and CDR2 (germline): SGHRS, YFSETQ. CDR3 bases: TGCGCCAGCAGCTCTCGGGACCCAGGCGGTTCACCCCTCCACTTT. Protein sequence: CASSSRDPGGSPLHF.

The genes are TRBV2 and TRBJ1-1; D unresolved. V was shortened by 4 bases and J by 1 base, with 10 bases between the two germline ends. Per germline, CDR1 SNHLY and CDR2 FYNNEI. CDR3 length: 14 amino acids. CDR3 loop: CASSVSPRNTEAFF. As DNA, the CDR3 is TGTGCCAGCAGTGTTTCTCCTAGGAACACTGAAGCTTTCTTT.

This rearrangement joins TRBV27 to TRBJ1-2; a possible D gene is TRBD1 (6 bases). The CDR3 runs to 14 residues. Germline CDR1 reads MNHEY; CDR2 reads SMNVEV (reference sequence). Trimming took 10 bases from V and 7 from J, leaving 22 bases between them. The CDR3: CATTGYTGRSGYTF. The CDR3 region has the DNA TGTGCCACCACGGGATACACAGGGAGAAGTGGCTACACCTTC.

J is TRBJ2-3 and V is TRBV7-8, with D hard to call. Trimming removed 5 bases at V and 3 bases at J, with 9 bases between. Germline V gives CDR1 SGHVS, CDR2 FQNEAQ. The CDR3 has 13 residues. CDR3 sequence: CASSQLRTDTQYF. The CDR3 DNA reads TGTGCCAGCAGCCAATTGAGGACAGATACGCAGTATTTT.

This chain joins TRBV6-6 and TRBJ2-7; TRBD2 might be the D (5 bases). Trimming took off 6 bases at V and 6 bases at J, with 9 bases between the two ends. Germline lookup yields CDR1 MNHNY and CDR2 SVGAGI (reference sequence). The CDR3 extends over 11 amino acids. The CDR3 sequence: CASSRGGEQYF. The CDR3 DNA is TGTGCCAGCAGCCGCGGAGGCGAGCAGTACTTC.

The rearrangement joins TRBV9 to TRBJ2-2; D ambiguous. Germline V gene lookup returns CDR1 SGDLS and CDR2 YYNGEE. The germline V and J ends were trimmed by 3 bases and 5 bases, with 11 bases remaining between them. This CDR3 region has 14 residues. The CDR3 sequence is CASSALHVTGELFF. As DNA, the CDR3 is TGTGCCAGCAGCGCATTACATGTAACCGGGGAGCTGTTTTTT.

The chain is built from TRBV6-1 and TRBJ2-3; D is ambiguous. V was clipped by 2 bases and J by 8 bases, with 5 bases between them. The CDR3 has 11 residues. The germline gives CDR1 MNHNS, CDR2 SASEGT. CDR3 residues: CASSELGTQYF. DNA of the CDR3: TGTGCCAGCAGTGAACTAGGTACGCAGTATTTT.

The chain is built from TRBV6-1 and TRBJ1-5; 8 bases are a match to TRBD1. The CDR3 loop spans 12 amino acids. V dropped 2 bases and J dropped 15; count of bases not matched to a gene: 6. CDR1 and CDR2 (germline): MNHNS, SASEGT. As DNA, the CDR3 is TGTGCCAGCAGTGAACTGGACAGGGTAGGGCATTTT. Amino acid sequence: CASSELDRVGHF.

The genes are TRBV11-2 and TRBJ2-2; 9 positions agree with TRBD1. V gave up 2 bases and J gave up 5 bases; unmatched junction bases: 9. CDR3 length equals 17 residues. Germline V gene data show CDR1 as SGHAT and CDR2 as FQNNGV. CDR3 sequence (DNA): TGTGCCAGCAGCTTACGTTCCGGGACAGGGAGGACCGGGGAGCTGTTTTTT. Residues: CASSLRSGTGRTGELFF.

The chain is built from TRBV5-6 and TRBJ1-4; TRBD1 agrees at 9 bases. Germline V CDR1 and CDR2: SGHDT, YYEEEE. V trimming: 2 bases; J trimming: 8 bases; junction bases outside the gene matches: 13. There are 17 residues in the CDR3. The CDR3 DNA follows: TGTGCCAGCAGCTTCCGGGACAGGGTATGGAAGCGAGAAAAACTGTTTTTT. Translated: CASSFRDRVWKREKLFF.

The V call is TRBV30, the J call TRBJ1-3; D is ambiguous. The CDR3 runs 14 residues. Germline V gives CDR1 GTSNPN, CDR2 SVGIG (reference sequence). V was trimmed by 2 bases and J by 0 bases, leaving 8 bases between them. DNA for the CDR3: TGTGCCTGGAGTTTGTCCCTCTCTGGAAACACCATATATTTT. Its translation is CAWSLSLSGNTIYF.

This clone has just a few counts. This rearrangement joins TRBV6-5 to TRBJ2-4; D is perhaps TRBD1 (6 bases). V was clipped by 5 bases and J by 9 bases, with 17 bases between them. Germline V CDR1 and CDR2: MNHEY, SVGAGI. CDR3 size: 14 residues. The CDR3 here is CASSERGFSVIQYF. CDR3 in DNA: TGTGCCAGCAGTGAAAGGGGGTTCTCTGTCATTCAGTACTTC.

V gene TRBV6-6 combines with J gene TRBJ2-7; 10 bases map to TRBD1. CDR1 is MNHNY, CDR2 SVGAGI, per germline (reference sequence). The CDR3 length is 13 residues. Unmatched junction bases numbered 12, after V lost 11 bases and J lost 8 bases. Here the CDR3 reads CAALGQGGTKQYF. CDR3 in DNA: TGTGCCGCCCTAGGACAGGGGGGCACCAAGCAGTACTTC.

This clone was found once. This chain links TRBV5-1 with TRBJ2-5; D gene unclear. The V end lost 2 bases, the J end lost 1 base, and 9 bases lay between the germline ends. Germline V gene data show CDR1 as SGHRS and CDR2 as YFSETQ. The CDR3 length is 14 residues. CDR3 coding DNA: TGCGCCAGCAGCTTTCAAGATATCCAAGAGACCCAGTACTTC. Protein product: CASSFQDIQETQYF.

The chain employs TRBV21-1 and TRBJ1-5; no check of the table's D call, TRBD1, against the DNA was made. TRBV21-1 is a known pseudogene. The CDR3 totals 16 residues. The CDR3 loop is CASSKGRGCSNQPQHF. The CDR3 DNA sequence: TGTGCCAGCAGCAAAGGAAGGGGCTGTAGCAATCAGCCCCAGCATTTT.

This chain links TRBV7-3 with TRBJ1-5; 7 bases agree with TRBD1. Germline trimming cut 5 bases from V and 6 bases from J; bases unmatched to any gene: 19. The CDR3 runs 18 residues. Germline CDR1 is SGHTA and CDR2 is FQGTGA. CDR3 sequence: CASSLGRDSLIPPQPQHF. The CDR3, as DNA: TGTGCCAGCAGCCTAGGCCGGGACAGCTTAATCCCTCCTCAGCCCCAGCATTTT.

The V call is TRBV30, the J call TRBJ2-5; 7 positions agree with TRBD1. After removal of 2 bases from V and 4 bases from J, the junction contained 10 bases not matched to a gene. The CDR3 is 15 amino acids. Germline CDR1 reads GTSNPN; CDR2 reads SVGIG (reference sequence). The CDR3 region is CAWSTGQDLRETQYF. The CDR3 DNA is TGTGCCTGGAGTACCGGACAGGACCTTCGAGAGACCCAGTACTTC.

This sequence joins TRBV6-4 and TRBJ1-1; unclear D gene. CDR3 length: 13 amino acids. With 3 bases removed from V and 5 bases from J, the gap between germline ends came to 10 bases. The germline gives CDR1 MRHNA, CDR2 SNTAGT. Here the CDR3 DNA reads TGTGCCAGCAGTGAATTGCCGGGGACTGAAGCTTTCTTT. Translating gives CASSELPGTEAFF.